Detailed here is one TCR beta chain. Its antigen remains unidentified. The data were obtained in a study of cytomegalovirus exposure and HLA in healthy donors. The overall study: HLA-typed donors contributed 80 million to 85 million unique TCRs, which were held in an early data release. Of 300 to 500 genotyped donors, around 80% grouped in the Caucasian-associated ancestry cluster. General study results and limits: One variant, a missense change in DCLRE1C, was linked in a later analysis to TCR beta V- and J-gene trimming.

The PCR used 60 Vbeta and 13 Jbeta primers. Measured with immunoSEQ multiplex PCR; TCRdb has only the in-frame clones, and not every one. The profile shows 180,000 or so clones, approximately 73% of them singletons. The CDR3 is 15 amino acids. V lost 5 bases to trimming and J lost 7 bases, with 15 bases between them. Germline CDR1 is SGHVS and CDR2 is FQNEAQ. Sample: PBMCs. The V call is TRBV7-8, the J call TRBJ1-6, with D perhaps TRBD1 (5 bases). The clonotype originates from a woman aged 25 to 39 in good health and CMV-seropositive. The CDR3 region is CASSLRGAANSPLHF. CDR3 bases: TGTGCCAGCAGCCTGCGTGGGGCGGCGAATTCACCCCTCCACTTT.